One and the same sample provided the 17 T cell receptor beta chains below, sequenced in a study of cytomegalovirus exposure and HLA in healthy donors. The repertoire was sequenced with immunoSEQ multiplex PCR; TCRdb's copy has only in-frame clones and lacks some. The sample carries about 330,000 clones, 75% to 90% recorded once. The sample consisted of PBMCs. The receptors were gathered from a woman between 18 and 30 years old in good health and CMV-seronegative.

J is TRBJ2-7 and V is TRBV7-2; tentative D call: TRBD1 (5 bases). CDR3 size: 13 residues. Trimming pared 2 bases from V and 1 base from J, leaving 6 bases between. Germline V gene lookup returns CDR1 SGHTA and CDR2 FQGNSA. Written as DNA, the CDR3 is TGTGCCAGCAGCTTACGACAGTCCTACGAGCAGTACTTC. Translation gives CASSLRQSYEQYF.

In DNA, the CDR3 is TGTGCCAGCAGCTCTCAAGCCGGGACAGGGGTCTCCGAGCAGTACTTC. Protein product: CASSSQAGTGVSEQYF. The rearrangement uses TRBV11-3 and TRBJ2-7; 10 nucleotides agree with TRBD1. The CDR3 is 16 amino acids. Germline CDR1 SGHNT, CDR2 YENEEA. With V trimmed by 4 bases and J by 6 bases, 12 bases remained unmatched.

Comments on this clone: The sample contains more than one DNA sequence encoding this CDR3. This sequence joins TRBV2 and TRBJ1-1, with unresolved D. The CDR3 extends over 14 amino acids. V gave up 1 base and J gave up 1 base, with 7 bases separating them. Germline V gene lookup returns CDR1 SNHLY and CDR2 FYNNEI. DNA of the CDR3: TGTGCCAGCAGTGAAGGCGGTGAGAACACTGAAGCTTTCTTT. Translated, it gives CASSEGGENTEAFF.

CDR3 residues: CASRDSGTRTTEAFF. DNA of the CDR3: TGTGCCAGCAGGGATTCCGGGACTCGGACCACTGAAGCTTTCTTT. The rearrangement uses TRBV6-5 and TRBJ1-1; maybe TRBD1 (5 bases). The CDR3 length is 15 residues. Trimming took off 6 bases at V and 4 bases at J, with 18 bases between the two ends. From germline, CDR1 is MNHEY and CDR2 SVGAGI.

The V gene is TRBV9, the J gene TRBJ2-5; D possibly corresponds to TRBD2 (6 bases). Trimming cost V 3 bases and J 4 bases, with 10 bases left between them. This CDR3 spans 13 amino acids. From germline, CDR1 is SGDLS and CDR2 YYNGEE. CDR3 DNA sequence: TGTGCCAGCAGCGGCGCCGGGGGAGAGACCCAGTACTTC. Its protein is CASSGAGGETQYF.

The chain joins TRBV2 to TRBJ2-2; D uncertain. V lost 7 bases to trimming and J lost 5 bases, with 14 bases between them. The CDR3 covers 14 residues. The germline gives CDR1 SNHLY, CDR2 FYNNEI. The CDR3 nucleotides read TGTGCCAGCACTGCCGACTCCACAACCGGGGAGCTGTTTTTT. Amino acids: CASTADSTTGELFF.

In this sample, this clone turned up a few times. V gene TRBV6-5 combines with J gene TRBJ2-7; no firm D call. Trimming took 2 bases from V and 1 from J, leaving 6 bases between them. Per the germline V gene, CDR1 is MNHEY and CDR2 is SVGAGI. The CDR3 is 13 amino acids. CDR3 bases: TGTGCCAGCAGTTACCCCCCATCCTACGAGCAGTACTTC. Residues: CASSYPPSYEQYF.

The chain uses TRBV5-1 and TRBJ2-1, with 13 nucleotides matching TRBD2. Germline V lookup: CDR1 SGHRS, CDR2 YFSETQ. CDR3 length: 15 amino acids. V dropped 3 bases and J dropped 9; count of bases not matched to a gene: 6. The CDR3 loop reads CASSYPGLAGTEQFF. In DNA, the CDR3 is TGCGCCAGCAGCTACCCGGGACTAGCGGGAACTGAGCAGTTCTTC. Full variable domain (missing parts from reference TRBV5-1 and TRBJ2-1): KAGVTQTPRYLIKTRGQQVTLSCSPISGHRSVSWYQQTPGQGLQFLFEYFSETQRNKGNFPGRFSGRQFSNSRSEMNVSTLELGDSALYLCASSYPGLAGTEQFFGPGTRLTVL.

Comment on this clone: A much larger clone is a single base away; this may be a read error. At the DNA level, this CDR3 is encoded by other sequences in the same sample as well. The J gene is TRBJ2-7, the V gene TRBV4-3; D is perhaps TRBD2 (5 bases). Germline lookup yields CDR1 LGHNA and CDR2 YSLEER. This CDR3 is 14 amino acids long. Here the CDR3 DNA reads TGCGCCAGTAGCCAAGATTGGCTAGCAAACGAGCAGTACTTC. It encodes CASSQDWLANEQYF.

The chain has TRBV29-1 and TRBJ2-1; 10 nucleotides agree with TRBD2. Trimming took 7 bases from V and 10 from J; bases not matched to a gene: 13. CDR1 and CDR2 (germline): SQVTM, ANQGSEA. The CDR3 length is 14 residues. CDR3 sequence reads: CSASLAGAVWEQFF. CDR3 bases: TGCAGCGCCTCGCTAGCGGGGGCGGTATGGGAGCAGTTCTTC.

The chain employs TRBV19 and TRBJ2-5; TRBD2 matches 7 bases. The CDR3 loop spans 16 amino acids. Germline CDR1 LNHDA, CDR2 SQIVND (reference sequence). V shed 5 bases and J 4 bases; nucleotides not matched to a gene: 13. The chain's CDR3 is CASSPLGGTEGETQYF. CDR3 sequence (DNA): TGTGCCAGTAGTCCATTGGGGGGGACGGAGGGAGAGACCCAGTACTTC. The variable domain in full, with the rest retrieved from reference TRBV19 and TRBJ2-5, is DGGITQSPKYLFRKEGQNVTLSCEQNLNHDAMYWYRQDPGQGLRLIYYSQIVNDFQKGDIAEGYSVSREKKESFPLTVTSAQKNPTAFYLCASSPLGGTEGETQYFGPGTRLLVL.

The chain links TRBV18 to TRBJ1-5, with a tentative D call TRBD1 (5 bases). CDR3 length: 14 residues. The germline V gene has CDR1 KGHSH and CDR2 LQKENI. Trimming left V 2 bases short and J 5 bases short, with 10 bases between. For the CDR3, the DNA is TGTGCCAGCTCACCAGGGACTTTCTATCAGCCCCAGCATTTT. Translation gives CASSPGTFYQPQHF.

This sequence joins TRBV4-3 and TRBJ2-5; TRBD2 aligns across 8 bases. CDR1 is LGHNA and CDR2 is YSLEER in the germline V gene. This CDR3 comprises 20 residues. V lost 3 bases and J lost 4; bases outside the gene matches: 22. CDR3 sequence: CASSHFALWGAGDWGETQYF. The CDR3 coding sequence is TGCGCCAGCAGCCATTTTGCGCTATGGGGAGCGGGAGATTGGGGAGAGACCCAGTACTTC.

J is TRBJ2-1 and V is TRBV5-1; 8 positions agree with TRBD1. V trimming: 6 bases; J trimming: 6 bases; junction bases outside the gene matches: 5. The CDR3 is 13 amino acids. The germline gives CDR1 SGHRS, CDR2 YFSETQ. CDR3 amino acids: CASTAGGPNEQFF. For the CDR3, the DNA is TGCGCCAGCACGGCAGGGGGCCCCAATGAGCAGTTCTTC.

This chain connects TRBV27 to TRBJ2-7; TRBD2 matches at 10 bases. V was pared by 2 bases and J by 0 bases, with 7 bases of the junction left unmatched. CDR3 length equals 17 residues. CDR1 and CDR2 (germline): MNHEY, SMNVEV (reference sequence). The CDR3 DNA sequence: TGTGCCAGCAGTTTACGCCGGCCTAGCGGGAGCTCCTACGAGCAGTACTTC. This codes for CASSLRRPSGSSYEQYF.

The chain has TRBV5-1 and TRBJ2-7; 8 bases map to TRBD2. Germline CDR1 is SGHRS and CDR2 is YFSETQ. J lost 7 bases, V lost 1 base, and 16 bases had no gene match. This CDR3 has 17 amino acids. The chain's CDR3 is CASSLWPSGGASREQYF. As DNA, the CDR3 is TGCGCCAGCAGCTTGTGGCCCTCCGGGGGGGCTTCGAGAGAGCAGTACTTC.

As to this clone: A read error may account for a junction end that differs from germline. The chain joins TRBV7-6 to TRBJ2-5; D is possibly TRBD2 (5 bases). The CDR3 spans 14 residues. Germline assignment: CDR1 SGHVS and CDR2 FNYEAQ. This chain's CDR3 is CASSQSDYQGTQYF. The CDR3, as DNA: TGTGCCAGCAGCCAAAGTGACTATCAAGGGACCCAGTACTTC. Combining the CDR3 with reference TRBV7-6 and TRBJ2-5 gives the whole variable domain GAGVSQSPRYKVTKRGQDVALRCDPISGHVSLYWYRQALGQGPEFLTYFNYEAQQDKSGLPNDRFSAERPEGSISTLTIQRTEQRDSAMYRCASSQSDYQGTQYFGPGTRLLVL.